This TCR beta chain was identified in a study of regulatory T cells in long-lasting Graves disease. Study-wide results and limits: With persistent disease, TRBV28, TRBJ1-2 and TRBJ2-5 were the favored segments. Persistent Graves' patients showed less TCR diversity than newly diagnosed ones.

The CDR3 sequence is 16 residues long. V was shortened by 6 bases and J by 5 bases, with 19 bases between the two germline ends. Germline values: CDR1 MNHEY, CDR2 SMNVEV (reference sequence). Stated time point: persistent/refractory GD, antithyroid drugs over 5 years with positive TRAb. After RNA was extracted from PBMCs, the TCR library was made from it. The authors built TCR beta libraries using iRepertoire HTBI primers and Arm-PCR of CDR3 regions. Original data processing: Identification of gene segments yielded approximately 62 TRBV and around 13 TRBJ across samples. MiXCR, applied by TCRdb to the multiplex PCR reads, yields one record per CDR3 protein. TCRdb assigned the V and J calls; the authors' analysis was not used. The repertoire has about half a million distinct CDR3 sequences, 20% to 25% of them found once; the top ten carry less than 15%. Remarks on this clonotype: Its cognate antigen is unknown.

The specimen comprised peripheral blood mononuclear cells (PBMCs), sampled when the disease was refractory, from a patient treated with antithyroid drugs. The chain uses TRBV27 and TRBJ1-4; D might be TRBD1 (5 bases). The receptor was isolated from a female donor with Graves disease. CDR3 sequence (DNA): TGTGCCAGCAGATCATGGGAAGGGACGGGGAATGAAAAACTGTTTTTT. Its translation is CASRSWEGTGNEKLFF.